The sequence of this T cell receptor beta chain was determined in a study of cytomegalovirus exposure and HLA in healthy donors listed by TCRdb under 2017. Study-level background: According to a later analysis, the 120 or so validation repertoires were produced on the same platform as the roughly 720 repertoires of the first cohort. The aim of the study was to test whether cataloging public T cell receptors could identify signatures of past pathogen exposure. Besides the first cohort of more than 650 subjects, a separate validation cohort made up of 120 different subjects was used. High-throughput TCR immunosequencing, statistical association of individual TCRs with disease status, and machine learning were combined to predict cytomegalovirus infection status. The paper's findings and limits, for the study overall: Of the cluster scores, 90% to 95% were above 0 in a later analysis, which found that TCRs clustered in the first cohort also tended to co-occur in the roughly 130 validation repertoires. In both the original and validation cohorts, the classifier was reported to diagnose cytomegalovirus status with high specificity and sensitivity. It was suggested by the authors that the approach could potentially be generalized to other disease states and immunological phenotypes. Across donors, most TCR sequences were observed very rarely, whereas some public TCRs were present in many individuals. In vitro tests confirmed that a few of the cytomegalovirus-associated TCR beta chains recognize cytomegalovirus antigens. The validation cohort had no HLA typing available for a later analysis, so co-occurrence within that cohort was assessed over all 120 or so repertoires. The study gave a list of some 150 TCR beta chains associated with cytomegalovirus.

Library preparation employed the immunoSEQ multiplex PCR assay. The source study handled its data this way. To diagnose cytomegalovirus status from the catalog of TCR beta chain sequences, a statistical classification framework was built. TCRdb carries this immuneACCESS record with in-frame sequences only. Its versions omit some clonotypes, under half of them owing to an unresolved V gene in the studies checked, with the rest unexplained. That table gives V, J and clone size, and the DNA gave D and trimming. Recorded for this sample are 70,000 to 90,000 clones; approximately 80% of them occurred a single time. The ten largest account for 3% of the sample. The CDR3 starts with the cysteine, ends with the phenylalanine, and has 15 residues. Just CDR3 DNA is preserved here, 45 bases in frame from base 1. Trimming at the junction amounts to 3 bases on V and 3 bases on J, and the germline ends lie 14 bases apart. The germline V gene supplies CDR1 ENHRY and CDR2 SYGVKD.

Concerning this clone itself: Its antigen target is currently unknown. Qualities for individual bases were not recorded, and no much larger clone is one base off.

The donors were included in the validation cohort of over a hundred subjects, a group kept apart from the approximately 670-subject first cohort. Sequenced input: PBMCs. The receptor's source is a man aged 25-40 years in good health and CMV-seronegative. The chain couples TRBV10-3 to TRBJ1-2; TRBD1 might be the D gene, on 6 matching bases. This receptor has the CDR3 CAISDLQGVDYGYTF. The DNA reads as follows: TGTGCCATCAGTGATTTACAGGGTGTCGACTATGGCTACACCTTC.